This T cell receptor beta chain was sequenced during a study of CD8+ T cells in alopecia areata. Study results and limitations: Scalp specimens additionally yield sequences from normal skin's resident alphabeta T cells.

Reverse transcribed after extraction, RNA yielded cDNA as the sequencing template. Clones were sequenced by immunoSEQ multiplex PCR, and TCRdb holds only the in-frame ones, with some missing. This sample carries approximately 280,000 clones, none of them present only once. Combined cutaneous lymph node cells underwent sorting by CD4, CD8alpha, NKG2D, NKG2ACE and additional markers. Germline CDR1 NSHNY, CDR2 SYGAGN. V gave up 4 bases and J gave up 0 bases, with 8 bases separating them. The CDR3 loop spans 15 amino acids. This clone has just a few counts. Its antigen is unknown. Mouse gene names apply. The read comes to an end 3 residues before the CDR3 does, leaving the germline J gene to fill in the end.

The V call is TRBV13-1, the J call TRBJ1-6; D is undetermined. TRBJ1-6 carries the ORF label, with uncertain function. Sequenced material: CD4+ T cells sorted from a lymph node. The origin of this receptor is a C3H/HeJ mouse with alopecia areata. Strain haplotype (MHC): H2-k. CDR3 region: CASSTKSSYNSPLYF. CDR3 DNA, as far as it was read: TGTGCCAGCAGTACAAAATCTTCCTATAATTCGCCC.